This T cell receptor (beta chain) was obtained from a study of a mutant IDH1 vaccine in newly diagnosed glioma. Turning to the study itself: Vaccine dosing followed radiotherapy by 4-6 weeks, or accompanied temozolomide cycles. Most patients had received both radiotherapy and temozolomide, the prior options being radiotherapy, temozolomide, or both. Findings and limits, study-wide: Pseudoprogression apparently lacked any relation to changes in top peripheral T cell clonotypes.

Noted time point: week 5, during vaccination. It was 300 ug of mutant IDH1 20-mer peptide that made up each vaccine dose, given with topical imiquimod. Donor tumors were new WHO grade 3 or 4 IDH1-mutant, ATRX-lost astrocytomas. The length of the CDR3 is 16 residues. CDR1 and CDR2 from the germline V gene are MDHEN and SYDVKM. Trimming cost V 4 bases and J 1 base; bases outside gene matches: 7. Notes on this clone: The antigen is unknown.

Generated by immunoSEQ multiplex PCR, the TCRdb table keeps only in-frame clones and is missing some. This table holds tens of thousands of clones, 75% to 90% found once. The chain recombines TRBV28 with TRBJ1-5, with 7 bases aligning to TRBD1. Sequencing was performed on peripheral blood mononuclear cells (PBMCs), taken from a glioma patient whose treatment included an IDH1 peptide vaccine. The origin of this receptor is a woman aged 40 to 55 with glioma. Some clones in this sample may be carry-over from other donors' samples. This CDR3 reads CASSSTGFGSNQPQHF. The CDR3 bases are TGTGCCAGCAGTTCGACAGGGTTCGGGAGCAATCAGCCCCAGCATTTT.